The present TCR beta chain was sequenced within a study of blood T cell repertoires in COVID-19. The CDR3 length is 15 residues. The germline CDR1 and CDR2 sequences are LGHNT and FRNRAP. J gave up 4 bases and V 5 bases, and 7 bases lay outside the gene matches. Produced via immunoSEQ multiplex PCR; TCRdb's table is partial and in-frame only. The profile shows about 260,000 clones, approximately 86% of them singletons. This sequence originates from a man younger than 45 with active or convalescent COVID-19. V gene TRBV12-5 combines with J gene TRBJ1-1; TRBD1 matches at 10 bases. Sample: peripheral blood. The CDR3 sequence: CASGMRQGASTEAFF. CDR3 nucleotides: TGTGCTAGTGGTATGCGACAGGGGGCGAGCACTGAAGCTTTCTTT.